The 23 T cell receptor beta chains listed next were all sequenced from one sample in a study of T cells in Graves' hyperthyroidism and ophthalmopathy (dated by TCRdb to 2018 to 2020). Libraries were made using multiplex PCR. TCRdb shows the sequencer as Illumina HiSeq 2000. The TCR beta CDR3 regions were amplified from the RNA transcripts. For the first round of RT-PCR on the TCR CDR3, the HTBI primer set was used together with the Qiagen OneStep RT-PCR kit. TCRdb trimmed the raw reads at Q25, called clones with MiXCR and kept productive beta chains. Every entry covers one CDR3 protein and lists the most common genes and DNA from its rows. This sample lists over 300,000 distinct CDR3 sequences; roughly an eighth were detected once. The ten largest clones add up to about a third of the sample. The sequenced sample was blood. The origin of the receptors is a woman aged 40 to 49 with Graves' ophthalmopathy.

This clonotype was seen repeatedly, ten times or more. This chain uses TRBV7-2 with TRBJ1-1; weak D call: TRBD1 (6 bases). The CDR3 is 15 residues long. CDR1 and CDR2 (germline): SGHTA, FQGNSA. The V gene lost 1 base and the J gene lost 4 bases, with 13 bases spanning the gap. CDR3 residues: CASSLVAGGRTEAFF. In nucleotides, the CDR3 is TGTGCCAGCAGCTTAGTGGCCGGGGGGCGCACTGAAGCTTTCTTT.

In its sample, this clonotype was seen many times. This rearrangement joins TRBV19 to TRBJ1-1; a weak D match, TRBD1 (6 bases). Trimming pared 0 bases from V and 11 bases from J, leaving 16 bases between. The CDR3 is 14 residues long. From germline, CDR1 is LNHDA and CDR2 SQIVND (reference sequence). CDR3 sequence (DNA): TGTGCCAGTAGTATAGATCCGGGGACACCACAGGCTTTCTTT. This gives the protein CASSIDPGTPQAFF.

This clonotype was detected many times. V usage is TRBV19 and J usage is TRBJ2-5, with TRBD1 matching 10 bases. CDR1 and CDR2 (germline): LNHDA, SQIVND (reference sequence). V was pared by 4 bases and J by 0 bases, with 5 bases of the junction left unmatched. This CDR3 contains 16 residues. DNA for the CDR3: TGTGCCAGTAGTACCCGGGACAGGGGAAACCAAGAGACCCAGTACTTC. As protein: CASSTRDRGNQETQYF.

The rearrangement uses TRBV19 and TRBJ2-4; TRBD1 matches at 12 bases. The CDR3 extends over 14 amino acids. The ends lost 5 bases at V and 8 bases at J; junction bases unmatched: 4. Germline loops: CDR1 LNHDA, CDR2 SQIVND (reference sequence). CDR3 bases: TGTGCCAGTAGTTCGGGACAGGGGGCGGACATTCAGTACTTC. Translating gives CASSSGQGADIQYF.

This clonotype was found many times. The rearrangement joins TRBV29-1 to TRBJ2-5; no clear D. CDR3 length equals 11 residues. Trimming stripped 1 base from V and 5 bases from J, with 5 bases between. The V gene's germline CDR1 is SQVTM and CDR2 ANQGSEA. CDR3 in DNA: TGCAGCGTTGAAGTGTGGGAGACCCAGTACTTC. Translating it yields CSVEVWETQYF.

Many counts were recorded for this clonotype. The chain combines TRBV11-3 with TRBJ2-5; no firm D call. In germline, CDR1 is SGHNT, CDR2 YENEEA. The CDR3 is 13 amino acids. The ends were cut back, 3 bases at V and 4 bases at J, with 9 bases in the middle. The DNA for the CDR3 is TGTGCCAGCAGCTTCGGACCCCCAGAGACCCAGTACTTC. Amino acids: CASSFGPPETQYF.

This clonotype was detected a few times. This sequence joins TRBV6-1 and TRBJ1-6, with D unresolved. The CDR3 extends over 13 amino acids. Trimming shortened V by 4 bases and J by 7 bases, and 8 bases separated the two germline ends. Germline CDR1 is MNHNS and CDR2 is SASEGT. Written as DNA, the CDR3 is TGTGCCAGCAGTGGTAGGGAGAATTCACCCCTCCACTTT. This gives the protein CASSGRENSPLHF.

There are many counts of this clonotype. The chain employs TRBV7-2 and TRBJ2-5, with 7 bases identical to TRBD1. The CDR3 contains 14 residues. CDR1 is SGHTA and CDR2 is FQGNSA in the germline V gene. V was pared by 6 bases and J by 5 bases, with 9 bases of the junction left unmatched. Here the CDR3 DNA reads TGTGCCAGCAGTTCGTACAGGGGTGGGGAGACCCAGTACTTC. Protein: CASSSYRGGETQYF.

In this sample, this clonotype turned up many times. The V gene is TRBV25-1, the J gene TRBJ1-2, with no clear D. The CDR3 covers 16 residues. Trimming took off 2 bases at V and 4 bases at J, with 17 bases between the two ends. Germline lookup yields CDR1 MGHDK and CDR2 SYGVNS. The CDR3 DNA reads as TGTGCCAGCAGTGAACATCCGGTGCACGGAGGCTATGGCTACACCTTC. As protein: CASSEHPVHGGYGYTF.

This clonotype was seen many times. The chain is built from TRBV5-1 and TRBJ1-2, with 8 bases matching TRBD1. The V and J ends lost 4 bases and 4 bases, in that order; junction bases with no gene match: 9. From germline, CDR1 is SGHRS and CDR2 YFSETQ. CDR3 size: 15 residues. The CDR3 here is CASSNQQGVPYGYTF. DNA of the CDR3: TGCGCCAGCAGCAACCAACAGGGGGTTCCCTATGGCTACACCTTC.

This clonotype was counted many times. This chain connects TRBV6-1 to TRBJ2-3; TRBD1 might be the D (6 bases). The CDR3 consists of 16 residues. The V gene lost 5 bases and the J gene lost 0 bases, with 15 bases spanning the gap. Germline loops: CDR1 MNHNS, CDR2 SASEGT. CDR3 sequence: CASSTIPTGSTDTQYF. The DNA of the CDR3 is TGTGCCAGCAGTACCATCCCGACAGGAAGCACAGATACGCAGTATTTT.

The genes are TRBV6-1 and TRBJ2-1, with 7 nucleotides matching TRBD1. Germline V gene data show CDR1 as MNHNS and CDR2 as SASEGT. V lost 6 bases and J lost 9; bases outside the gene matches: 11. CDR3 length: 14 amino acids. This CDR3 reads CASSSTGVQGEQFF. CDR3 in DNA: TGTGCCAGCAGCTCCACAGGGGTCCAGGGTGAGCAGTTCTTC.

This clonotype has at least ten counts. This rearrangement joins TRBV20-1 to TRBJ1-5; 7 bases are shared with TRBD1. J gave up 1 base and V 4 bases, and 7 bases lay outside the gene matches. Germline V lookup: CDR1 DFQATT, CDR2 SNEGSKA (reference sequence). The CDR3 runs 15 residues. CDR3 residues: CSAMEGGLSNQPQHF. The CDR3 DNA follows: TGCAGTGCTATGGAAGGGGGCTTGAGCAATCAGCCCCAGCATTTT.

This clonotype was detected ten times or more. This chain joins TRBV12-3 or TRBV12-4 and TRBJ2-3; D is perhaps TRBD1 or TRBD2 (5 bases each). V gave up 3 bases and J gave up 3 bases, with 10 bases separating them. The length of the CDR3 is 14 residues. The CDR3 reads CASSFEGKTDTQYF. The CDR3 DNA reads as TGTGCCAGCAGTTTTGAGGGGAAGACAGATACGCAGTATTTT.

This clonotype was seen at least ten times. J is TRBJ2-1 and V is TRBV19; D unresolved. V dropped 8 bases and J dropped 5 bases, with 10 bases sitting between them. Germline CDR1 is LNHDA and CDR2 is SQIVND (reference sequence). The CDR3 spans 12 residues. This chain's CDR3 is CASAGRNNEQFF. For the CDR3, the DNA is TGTGCCAGTGCCGGGCGGAACAATGAGCAGTTCTTC.

The sample holds many counts of this clonotype. The chain uses TRBV15 and TRBJ2-7; D is possibly TRBD1 (5 bases). Germline V lookup: CDR1 LNHNV, CDR2 YYDKDF (reference sequence). The CDR3 sequence is 13 residues long. V was pared by 0 bases and J by 3 bases, with 6 bases between. The CDR3 loop is CATSRDRDYEQYF. The DNA of the CDR3 is TGTGCCACCAGCAGAGACAGGGACTACGAGCAGTACTTC. Full variable domain (outside the CDR3, taken from reference TRBV15 and TRBJ2-7): DAMVIQNPRYQVTQFGKPVTLSCSQTLNHNVMYWYQQKSSQAPKLLFHYYDKDFNNEADTPDNFQSRRPNTSFCFLDIRSPGLGDTAMYLCATSRDRDYEQYFGPGTRLTVT.

This clonotype was counted between two and nine times. This rearrangement joins TRBV20-1 to TRBJ2-3; D is uncertain. Between the trimmed V and J ends, which lost 0 bases and 2 bases, there was a span of 12 bases. The CDR3 consists of 15 residues. Germline V lookup: CDR1 DFQATT, CDR2 SNEGSKA (reference sequence). This CDR3 reads CSARDGRTPTDTQYF. The CDR3 coding sequence is TGCAGTGCTAGAGATGGCCGAACACCCACAGATACGCAGTATTTT.

This clonotype was seen many times. This chain joins TRBV20-1 and TRBJ2-7; 8 bases fit TRBD1. In germline, CDR1 is DFQATT, CDR2 SNEGSKA (reference sequence). The CDR3 is made up of 14 amino acids. Germline trimming cut 1 base from V and 1 base from J; bases unmatched to any gene: 3. CDR3 sequence: CSARAGDRSYEQYF. The CDR3 DNA follows: TGCAGTGCTAGAGCCGGGGACAGGTCCTACGAGCAGTACTTC.

The gene calls are TRBV11-3 and TRBJ2-2; TRBD2 matches 8 bases. The V gene end was trimmed by 5 bases and the J gene end by 4 bases; junction bases not matched to a gene: 9. The CDR3 sequence is 16 residues long. Per germline, CDR1 SGHNT and CDR2 YENEEA. The CDR3 loop is CASSDPGGAGTGELFF. The CDR3 DNA is TGTGCCAGCAGCGATCCGGGGGGGGCTGGCACCGGGGAGCTGTTTTTT.

In its sample, this clonotype was seen a few times. The rearrangement uses TRBV11-2 and TRBJ2-7; 12 positions agree with TRBD1. The CDR3 is 16 residues long. The germline gives CDR1 SGHAT, CDR2 FQNNGV. Trimming removed 2 bases from V and 7 bases from J; junction bases left unmatched: 9. This chain's CDR3 is CASSLFPGQGAYEQYF. The CDR3 DNA is TGTGCCAGCAGCTTATTTCCGGGACAGGGGGCTTATGAGCAGTACTTC.

This clonotype was seen ten or more times. This rearrangement joins TRBV25-1 to TRBJ2-7, with TRBD2 as a possible D gene (5 bases). This CDR3 spans 14 amino acids. Germline V CDR1 and CDR2: MGHDK, SYGVNS. Trimming removed 1 base at V and 2 bases at J, with 9 bases between. CDR3: CASSELSGTYEQYF. DNA for the CDR3: TGTGCCAGCAGTGAATTGTCGGGGACCTACGAGCAGTACTTC.

This clonotype was observed at least ten times. The chain is built from TRBV3-1 and TRBJ1-2, with D uncertain. The CDR3 covers 12 residues. Germline V gives CDR1 LGHDT, CDR2 YNNKEL (reference sequence). Trimming stripped 1 base from V and 9 bases from J, with 9 bases between. CDR3 DNA sequence: TGTGCCAGCAGCCAAGGCGGGTTTCGCTACACCTTC. Amino acid sequence: CASSQGGFRYTF.

The chain is built from TRBV14 and TRBJ1-6, with D unresolved. CDR3 size: 14 residues. V lost 3 bases to trimming and J lost 9 bases, with 12 bases between them. The germline CDR1 and CDR2 sequences are SGHDN and FVKESK. The CDR3: CASSQVTAISPLHF. The CDR3 bases are TGTGCCAGCAGCCAGGTCACTGCAATTTCACCCCTCCACTTT.